This T cell receptor (beta chain) was documented in a study of OX40 agonist ivuxolimab in advanced cancers. Study-level results: At doses 0.1 to 3.0 mg/kg, CD4+ and CD8+ clones expanded. Expanded clones tended on average to be more numerous among CD8+ T cells than CD4+.

This clone appeared a few times. What it binds is not known. The CDR3 totals 15 residues. Germline-derived CDR1 and CDR2 are SGHNT and YYREEE (reference sequence). Trimming left V 4 bases short and J 6 bases short, with 16 bases between. Data came from immunoSEQ multiplex PCR; TCRdb stores just in-frame clones and leaves some out. The sample consists of some 97,000 clones, about 90% of them appearing once. This specimen consisted of CD4+ or CD8+ T cells sorted from blood, obtained in a trial of the OX40 agonist ivuxolimab. The chain has TRBV5-4 and TRBJ1-4; D unclear. This sequence originates from an adult with an advanced solid tumor such as melanoma, head and neck, liver or kidney cancer. The CDR3 loop reads CASSTDGGKHEKLFF. CDR3 nucleotide sequence: TGTGCCAGCAGCACCGACGGAGGGAAACATGAAAAACTGTTTTTT.